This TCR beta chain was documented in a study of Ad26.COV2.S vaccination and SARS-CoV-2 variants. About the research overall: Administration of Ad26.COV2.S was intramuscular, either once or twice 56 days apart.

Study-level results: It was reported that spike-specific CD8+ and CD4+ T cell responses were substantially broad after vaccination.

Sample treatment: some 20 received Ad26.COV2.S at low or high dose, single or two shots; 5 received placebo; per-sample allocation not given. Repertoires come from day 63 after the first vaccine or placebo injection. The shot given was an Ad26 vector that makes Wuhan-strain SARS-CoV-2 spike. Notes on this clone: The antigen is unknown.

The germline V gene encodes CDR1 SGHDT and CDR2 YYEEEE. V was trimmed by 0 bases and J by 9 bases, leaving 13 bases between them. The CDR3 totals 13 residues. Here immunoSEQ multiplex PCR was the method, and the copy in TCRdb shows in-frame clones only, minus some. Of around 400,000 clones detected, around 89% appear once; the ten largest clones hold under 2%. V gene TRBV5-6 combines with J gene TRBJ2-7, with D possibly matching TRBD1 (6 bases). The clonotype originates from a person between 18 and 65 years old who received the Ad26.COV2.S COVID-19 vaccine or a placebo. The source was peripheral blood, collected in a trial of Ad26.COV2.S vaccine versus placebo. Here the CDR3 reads CASSLGGGERQYF. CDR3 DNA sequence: TGTGCCAGCAGCTTGGGTGGGGGCGAGCGGCAGTACTTC.